This note documents a single T cell receptor beta chain sequence. This record belongs to a study of control samples from healthy donors and cancer patients. CDR3 length equals 12 residues. Germline-derived CDR1 and CDR2 are DFQATT and SNEGSKA (reference sequence). Trimming cost V 3 bases and J 4 bases, with 10 bases left between them. Sequencing used immunoSEQ multiplex PCR; TCRdb keeps in-frame clones, though not all of them. The sample carries approximately 130,000 clones, around 92% recorded once. The sample comprised blood. The chain carries TRBV20-1 and TRBJ2-7; D possibly corresponds to TRBD1 (5 bases). The TCR sequence derives from a man between 45 and 60 years old in good health. CDR3 bases: TGCAGTGCTAGTTCAGGGCGGTACGAGCAGTACTTC. Amino acid sequence: CSASSGRYEQYF.